The 20 T cell receptor beta chains reported below all come from one sample, sequenced in a study of CD8+CD57+ T cells in acquired aplastic anemia. Genomic DNA constituted the template upon which TCR beta VDJ and CDR3 profiling was performed. Each CDR3 protein is one row after TCRdb ran MiXCR on the reads. Found here are under 200,000 distinct CDR3 sequences, approximately 48% of them singletons; the top ten hold around 9.7%. Patients picked for sequencing had shown CD8+CD57+ cell expansion detected by flow cytometry. The specimen sequenced was sorted CD4+, CD8+, or CD8+CD57+ T cells (not recorded which) from PBMCs. The receptor source for this set is a human donor with aplastic anemia.

This clonotype was detected many times. This chain connects TRBV5-1 to TRBJ2-3; D might be TRBD2 (6 bases). Trimming pared 3 bases from V and 4 bases from J, leaving 18 bases between. Germline CDR1 and CDR2: SGHRS and YFSETQ. The CDR3 extends over 16 amino acids. Here the CDR3 reads CASSSSLTSAADTQYF. The CDR3 DNA sequence: TGCGCCAGCAGCTCAAGCTTGACTAGTGCAGCAGATACGCAGTATTTT.

CDR3 nucleotides: TGTGCCAGCAGTTTCCCGTTCTCGGGACTAGCGGGAGTGGGTGAGCAGTTCTTC. It codes for CASSFPFSGLAGVGEQFF. This sequence joins TRBV27 and TRBJ2-1, with 14 bases fitting TRBD2. The CDR3 is 18 residues long. Germline V lookup: CDR1 MNHEY, CDR2 SMNVEV (reference sequence). V was pared by 3 bases and J by 9 bases, with 13 bases of the junction left unmatched.

The rearrangement links TRBV2 to TRBJ2-1; D possibly corresponds to TRBD1 (6 bases). The germline V gene encodes CDR1 SNHLY and CDR2 FYNNEI. The CDR3 is made up of 12 amino acids. V gave up 4 bases and J gave up 7 bases, with 8 bases separating them. CDR3 nucleotides: TGTGCCAGCAGTGCGCAGGGGAATGAGCAGTTCTTC. Amino acid sequence: CASSAQGNEQFF.

The chain is built from TRBV30 and TRBJ2-5, with a weak D call TRBD2 (6 bases). Trimming left V 0 bases short and J 5 bases short, with 10 bases between. This CDR3 spans 13 amino acids. CDR1 is GTSNPN, CDR2 SVGIG, per germline (reference sequence). The CDR3 bases are TGTGCCTGGAGTGTTGCGGGGCCGGAGACCCAGTACTTC. Protein product: CAWSVAGPETQYF.

The chain joins TRBV6-2 or TRBV6-3 to TRBJ2-6; 7 bases are a match to TRBD2. CDR1 and CDR2 (germline): MNHEY, SVGEGT. V trimming: 2 bases; J trimming: 0 bases; junction bases outside the gene matches: 13. CDR3 length: 20 amino acids. CDR3 in DNA: TGTGCCAGCAGTTACGGGGGGGAGAGCGGAACAAGCTCTGGGGCCAACGTCCTGACTTTC. Translated: CASSYGGESGTSSGANVLTF.

In this sample, this clonotype turned up many times. The rearrangement joins TRBV28 to TRBJ1-6; D is undetermined. Trimming cost V 5 bases and J 8 bases, with 7 bases left between them. This CDR3 has 12 amino acids. Germline V gives CDR1 MDHEN, CDR2 SYDVKM. In DNA, the CDR3 is TGTGCCAGCAGTCTGAACGATTCACCCCTCCACTTT. Its translation: CASSLNDSPLHF.

This clonotype has just one count. The genes are TRBV7-2 and TRBJ1-4; possibly TRBD1 for D (6 bases). Germline assignment: CDR1 SGHTA and CDR2 FQGNSA. Trimming took off 6 bases at V and 6 bases at J, with 11 bases between the two ends. The CDR3 loop spans 13 amino acids. The CDR3 sequence is CASSATGYEKLFF. The CDR3 DNA is TGTGCCAGCAGTGCCACAGGGTATGAAAAACTGTTTTTT.

This chain connects TRBV2 to TRBJ1-6, with no clear D. Germline V gene lookup returns CDR1 SNHLY and CDR2 FYNNEI. V was cut by 5 bases and J by 7 bases, with 9 bases left in between. The CDR3 extends over 13 amino acids. For the CDR3, the DNA is TGTGCCAGCAGTTTTCGGGAGAATTCACCCCTCCACTTT. It translates to CASSFRENSPLHF.

V is TRBV2 and J is TRBJ1-1; D is ambiguous. The CDR3 runs 14 residues. The ends were cut back, 5 bases at V and 0 bases at J, with 10 bases in the middle. Germline lookup yields CDR1 SNHLY and CDR2 FYNNEI. The DNA for the CDR3 is TGTGCCAGCAGTCTTGATACTATGAACACTGAAGCTTTCTTT. This translates into CASSLDTMNTEAFF.

Worth noting for this clonotype: A much larger clonotype is one base distant, so this may be a read error. The chain couples TRBV7-2 to TRBJ1-2; TRBD1 agrees at 10 bases. Unmatched junction bases numbered 1, after V lost 1 base and J lost 2 bases. The CDR3 totals 15 residues. From germline, CDR1 is SGHTA and CDR2 FQGNSA. CDR3 sequence: CASSLGGQGNYGYTF. CDR3 sequence (DNA): TGTGCCAGCAGCTTAGGGGGACAGGGGAACTATGGCTACACCTTC.

The chain carries TRBV4-1 and TRBJ1-2; a possible D gene is TRBD1 (6 bases). Trimming shortened V by 0 bases and J by 7 bases, and 6 bases separated the two germline ends. The CDR3 runs 12 residues. Germline assignment: CDR1 MGHRA and CDR2 YSYEKL. In nucleotides, the CDR3 is TGCGCCAGCAGCCAAGAAGGGGGTGGCTACACCTTC. Its protein is CASSQEGGGYTF.

This clonotype was counted at least ten times. The genes are TRBV4-1 and TRBJ2-7; TRBD1 aligns across 8 bases. There are 15 residues in the CDR3. V shed 4 bases, J shed 1 base, and the junction held 6 bases outside the gene matches. From germline, CDR1 is MGHRA and CDR2 YSYEKL. CDR3 residues: CASSPQQGGSYEQYF. In nucleotides, the CDR3 is TGCGCCAGCAGCCCTCAACAGGGGGGATCCTACGAGCAGTACTTC.

On this clonotype: A junction boundary mismatches the germline segment, possibly from a read error. V usage is TRBV5-1 and J usage is TRBJ2-5; no firm D call. Germline V gives CDR1 SGHRS, CDR2 YFSETQ. The CDR3 is 14 residues long. Here the CDR3 DNA reads TGCGCCAGCAGCTTTGGGCAGCCCCAAGAGACCCAGTGCTTC. Translation gives CASSFGQPQETQCF. Filled out from reference TRBV5-1 and TRBJ2-5, the complete variable domain reads KAGVTQTPRYLIKTRGQQVTLSCSPISGHRSVSWYQQTPGQGLQFLFEYFSETQRNKGNFPGRFSGRQFSNSRSEMNVSTLELGDSALYLCASSFGQPQETQCFGPGTRLLVL.

The genes are TRBV9 and TRBJ1-2, with a weak D call TRBD1 (5 bases). V was clipped by 0 bases and J by 6 bases, with 15 bases between them. CDR3 length equals 15 residues. Germline V CDR1 and CDR2: SGDLS, YYNGEE. This CDR3 is CASSVAGLLGDGYTF. As DNA, the CDR3 is TGTGCCAGCAGCGTAGCGGGGCTTCTCGGGGATGGCTACACCTTC.

This clonotype showed up just a few times. The chain carries TRBV7-8 and TRBJ1-2; 10 bases are a match to TRBD1. J was trimmed by 6 bases and V by 3 bases; bases with no gene match: 4. The germline V gene has CDR1 SGHVS and CDR2 FQNEAQ. The CDR3 extends over 14 amino acids. CDR3 DNA: TGTGCCAGCAGCTTCGGGGGGACAGGGGATGGCTACACCTTC. Translating gives CASSFGGTGDGYTF.

This chain connects TRBV7-2 to TRBJ2-2; D gene unclear. The germline gives CDR1 SGHTA, CDR2 FQGNSA. CDR3 length: 17 amino acids. V was pared by 5 bases and J by 6 bases, with 22 bases between. CDR3 amino acids: CASSRQDGSINAGELFF. The CDR3 DNA is TGTGCCAGCAGCCGCCAGGACGGAAGCATTAACGCCGGGGAGCTGTTTTTT.

This clonotype was picked up a small number of times. This chain connects TRBV4-1 to TRBJ2-7, with unresolved D. Trimming removed 1 base from V and 2 bases from J, with 6 bases in between. This CDR3 has 13 residues. Germline V lookup: CDR1 MGHRA, CDR2 YSYEKL. Here the CDR3 reads CASSQGSTYEQYF. As DNA, the CDR3 is TGCGCCAGCAGCCAAGGATCAACCTACGAGCAGTACTTC.

This clonotype was recorded only once. The chain carries TRBV7-2 and TRBJ1-4; D possibly corresponds to TRBD1 (5 bases). This CDR3 region has 13 residues. Per germline, CDR1 SGHTA and CDR2 FQGNSA. Trimming removed 7 bases at V and 1 base at J, with 7 bases between. The CDR3 region has the DNA TGTGCCAGCACGAGGGGAACTAATGAAAAACTGTTTTTT. This translates into CASTRGTNEKLFF.

V gene TRBV20-1 combines with J gene TRBJ2-1, with TRBD2 matching 10 bases. Germline lookup yields CDR1 DFQATT and CDR2 SNEGSKA (reference sequence). The CDR3 spans 15 residues. The J segment lost 4 bases and the V segment lost 1 base, leaving 4 bases of the junction unmatched. The CDR3 spells CSARGTSGRYNEQFF. Here the CDR3 DNA reads TGCAGTGCTAGAGGGACTAGCGGACGTTACAATGAGCAGTTCTTC.

V is TRBV19 and J is TRBJ1-4; no definite D call. The CDR3 sequence is 14 residues long. Trimming took 3 bases from V and 3 from J, leaving 8 bases between them. CDR1 is LNHDA and CDR2 is SQIVND in the germline V gene (reference sequence). CDR3 loop: CASSMRRANEKLFF. DNA of the CDR3: TGTGCCAGTAGTATGAGAAGAGCTAATGAAAAACTGTTTTTT.